This TCR beta chain was retrieved from a study of shared clonotypes between healthy human individuals. Naivety among CD8 cells was defined by CD45RO negativity and positive CCR7 selection, thereby excluding terminally differentiated effector memory CD45RA+ cells. This clone was counted a single time. Germline V gene data show CDR1 as SGHAT and CDR2 as FQNNGV. The CDR3 contains 17 residues. V lost 1 base and J 0 bases, leaving 10 bases between the germline ends. The table came from immunoSEQ multiplex PCR; TCRdb's copy has only in-frame clones and leaves some out. This sample has about 2 million clones, with roughly 94% found just once.

This receptor was obtained from a man between 18 and 35 years old in good health. This rearrangement joins TRBV11-2 to TRBJ2-6, with D unresolved. The sample comprised naive CD8+ T cells sorted from blood. In DNA, the CDR3 is TGTGCCAGCAGCTTAGCATTACGGGTCTCTGGGGCCAACGTCCTGACTTTC. Its protein product is CASSLALRVSGANVLTF.